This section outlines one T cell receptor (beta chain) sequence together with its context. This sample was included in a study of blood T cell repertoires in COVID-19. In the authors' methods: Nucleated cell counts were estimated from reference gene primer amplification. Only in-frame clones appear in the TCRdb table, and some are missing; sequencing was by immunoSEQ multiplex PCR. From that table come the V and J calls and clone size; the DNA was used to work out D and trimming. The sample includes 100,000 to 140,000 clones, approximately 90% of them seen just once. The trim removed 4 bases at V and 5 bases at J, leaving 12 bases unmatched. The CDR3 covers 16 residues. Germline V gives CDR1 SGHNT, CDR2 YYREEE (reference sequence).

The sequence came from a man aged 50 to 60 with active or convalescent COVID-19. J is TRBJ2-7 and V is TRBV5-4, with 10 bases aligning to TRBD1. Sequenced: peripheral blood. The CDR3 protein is CASSRDAGQGSHEQYF. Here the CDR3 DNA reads TGTGCCAGCAGCCGGGATGCGGGACAGGGGAGCCACGAGCAGTACTTC.